One and the same sample provided the 14 T cell receptor beta chains below, sequenced in a study of yellow fever vaccine responses in identical twins. TCRdb reanalysed the RT-PCR reads using MiXCR and keeps one entry per CDR3 protein. Among more than 750 distinct CDR3 sequences listed, nearly 80% were seen once. Sequencing was performed on T cells from blood (PBMCs), unsorted or a sorted subset (not recorded which), taken before or after yellow fever vaccination (not recorded which). These receptors were taken from a female donor who received the yellow fever vaccine.

The genes are TRBV23-1 and TRBJ2-3; D not resolved. TRBV23-1 is designated an ORF whose function remains uncertain. CDR3 size: 13 residues. Trimming removed 1 base at V and 6 bases at J, with 8 bases between. Written as DNA, the CDR3 is TGCGCCAGCAGTCAATTTGGCGCCGATACGCAGTATTTT. Translating gives CASSQFGADTQYF.

In nucleotides, the CDR3 is TGTGCCATTTCTCGGGGACAGCTGAACACTGAAGCTTTCTTT. As protein: CAISRGQLNTEAFF. This sequence joins TRBV11-2 and TRBJ1-1; 7 bases align to TRBD1. This CDR3 region has 14 residues. Germline V gene lookup returns CDR1 SGHAT and CDR2 FQNNGV. Trimming took 10 bases from V and 0 from J; bases not matched to a gene: 8.

The CDR3, as DNA: TGTGCCACCAGACCCAGTTCTAGCGGGGGCACAGATACGCAGTATTTT. Translation gives CATRPSSSGGTDTQYF. This chain uses TRBV15 with TRBJ2-3, with 9 bases that match TRBD2. This CDR3 spans 16 amino acids. Germline-derived CDR1 and CDR2 are LNHNV and YYDKDF (reference sequence). The V segment lost 6 bases and the J segment 1 base; nucleotides outside the gene matches: 8.

The chain combines TRBV7-3 with TRBJ2-3; unclear D gene. The germline V gene has CDR1 SGHTA and CDR2 FQGTGA. V lost 2 bases and J lost 6, with 12 bases in between. This CDR3 is built from 14 residues. The CDR3 DNA sequence: TGTGCCAGCAGCTTAGTGGCATCAGATGATACGCAGTATTTT. Protein product: CASSLVASDDTQYF.

The chain employs TRBV15 and TRBJ1-5; the D is unclear. V dropped 1 base and J dropped 0 bases, with 4 bases sitting between them. The CDR3 consists of 14 residues. Germline CDR1 is LNHNV and CDR2 is YYDKDF (reference sequence). The CDR3 protein is CATSRGPSNQPQHF. The CDR3 nucleotides read TGTGCCACCAGCAGAGGTCCTAGCAATCAGCCCCAGCATTTT.

V is TRBV15 and J is TRBJ2-3; TRBD2 is a possible D gene (5 bases). This CDR3 has 15 residues. Germline V gives CDR1 LNHNV, CDR2 YYDKDF (reference sequence). The V end was cut by 5 bases, the J end by 7 bases, with 19 bases between. CDR3 residues: CATSRSSSRLNTQYF. In nucleotides, the CDR3 is TGTGCCACCAGCCGTTCCTCTAGCAGGTTGAATACGCAGTATTTT.

This chain joins TRBV6-1 and TRBJ1-4; unclear D gene. Germline V gives CDR1 MNHNS, CDR2 SASEGT. Trimming pared 2 bases from V and 8 bases from J, leaving 21 bases between. The CDR3 length is 17 residues. The CDR3 sequence: CASSEQPGGHGGEKLFF. The DNA for the CDR3 is TGTGCCAGCAGTGAACAACCCGGAGGGCACGGAGGCGAAAAACTGTTTTTT.

The V and J genes are TRBV11-3 and TRBJ2-1, with TRBD2 as a possible D gene (6 bases). Trimming removed 3 bases from V and 7 bases from J, with 13 bases in between. The CDR3 consists of 14 residues. Germline-derived CDR1 and CDR2 are SGHNT and YENEEA. The CDR3 sequence: CASSFRGDVNEQFF. CDR3 coding DNA: TGTGCCAGCAGCTTTCGCGGGGACGTAAATGAGCAGTTCTTC.

This clonotype has just one count. The chain carries TRBV2 and TRBJ1-2; 7 nucleotides align to TRBD1. V lost 10 bases, J lost 0 bases, and 5 bases stayed unmatched. CDR1 SNHLY and CDR2 FYNNEI come from the germline V gene. CDR3 size: 13 residues. The CDR3: CANGDSPNYGYTF. The CDR3 DNA reads as TGTGCCAACGGGGACAGCCCTAACTATGGCTACACCTTC.

The chain is built from TRBV6-2 or TRBV6-3 and TRBJ2-1, with 14 bases identical to TRBD2. Trimming removed 5 bases from V and 8 bases from J; junction bases left unmatched: 5. In germline, CDR1 is MNHEY, CDR2 SVGEGT. CDR3 length equals 15 residues. As DNA, the CDR3 is TGTGCCAGCAGTATGACTAGCGGGGGGGCTCATGAGCAGTTCTTC. This encodes CASSMTSGGAHEQFF.

The chain uses TRBV4-3 and TRBJ2-2; maybe TRBD1 (5 bases). Germline V gene sequence: CDR1 LGHNA, CDR2 YSLEER. The V end was cut by 1 base, the J end by 0 bases, with 15 bases between. The CDR3 spans 18 residues. DNA of the CDR3: TGCGCCAGCAGCCAAGGGGTCGGACAACCCCCGAACACCGGGGAGCTGTTTTTT. This codes for CASSQGVGQPPNTGELFF.

The rearrangement joins TRBV6-5 to TRBJ1-2; no reliable D call. The germline V gene encodes CDR1 MNHEY and CDR2 SVGAGI. The CDR3 spans 15 residues. Trimming shortened V by 2 bases and J by 2 bases, and 12 bases separated the two germline ends. For the CDR3, the DNA is TGTGCCAGCAGTTACGGGTTCGAACAGAACTATGGCTACACCTTC. It specifies CASSYGFEQNYGYTF.

The chain employs TRBV6-5 and TRBJ2-5; perhaps TRBD2 as D (7 bases). V lost 2 bases, J lost 5 bases, and 18 bases lay in between. The length of the CDR3 is 16 residues. Per the germline V gene, CDR1 is MNHEY and CDR2 is SVGAGI. CDR3 in amino acids: CASSYGGGGLQETQYF. For the CDR3, the DNA is TGTGCCAGCAGTTACGGAGGGGGGGGACTTCAGGAGACCCAGTACTTC.

The chain links TRBV6-1 to TRBJ1-1; D unclear. V was pared by 9 bases and J by 7 bases, with 12 bases between. The germline gives CDR1 MNHNS, CDR2 SASEGT. The CDR3 contains 11 residues. CDR3 sequence: CASRENDEAFF. The CDR3 DNA reads as TGTGCCAGTAGAGAGAACGATGAAGCTTTCTTT.